These 8 T cell receptor beta chains were sequenced from one sample in a study of T cell responses to AZD1222 COVID-19 vaccine. The data were produced by immunoSEQ multiplex PCR, yet TCRdb's version contains in-frame clones alone and is incomplete. The table shows 120,000 to 150,000 clones, with around 90% occurring only once. The input for sequencing was peripheral blood, taken on day 0 of AZD1222 vaccination. The receptor set was obtained from an adult in good health.

The CDR3 region has the DNA TGTGCCAGCAGTTTCATAGGTTTAGGGAACTATGGCTACACCTTC. This translates into CASSFIGLGNYGYTF. This chain links TRBV28 with TRBJ1-2; D ambiguous. Trimming removed 3 bases at V and 2 bases at J, with 13 bases between. Germline values: CDR1 MDHEN, CDR2 SYDVKM. This CDR3 contains 15 residues.

The chain has TRBV5-4 and TRBJ2-1, with 10 bases matching TRBD2. Germline V gene data show CDR1 as SGHNT and CDR2 as YYREEE (reference sequence). With 1 base clipped from V and 5 bases from J, the junction kept 3 bases outside the gene matches. This CDR3 region has 15 residues. The CDR3 DNA sequence: TGTGCCAGCAGCTTGTCTCTAGCGGGGGACAATGAGCAGTTCTTC. This sequence encodes CASSLSLAGDNEQFF.

This chain uses TRBV28 with TRBJ2-3; D perhaps matches TRBD1 (6 bases). Per germline, CDR1 MDHEN and CDR2 SYDVKM. CDR3 length: 16 amino acids. V shed 3 bases and J shed 2 bases, with 15 bases lying between them. CDR3 sequence: CASSLGTTRYTDTQYF. CDR3 sequence (DNA): TGTGCCAGCAGTTTGGGGACAACGAGGTACACAGATACGCAGTATTTT.

The chain has TRBV7-3 and TRBJ1-2, with D tentatively TRBD1 (6 bases). Germline CDR1 and CDR2: SGHTA and FQGTGA. V was cut by 1 base and J by 4 bases, with 16 bases left in between. This CDR3 comprises 16 residues. The CDR3 bases are TGTGCCAGCAGCTTAATGGGGGTTCAGGGGACCTATGGCTACACCTTC. Translation: CASSLMGVQGTYGYTF.

This chain connects TRBV7-8 to TRBJ2-7; D could derive from TRBD1 or TRBD2 (5 bases each). CDR3 length: 14 amino acids. Germline lookup yields CDR1 SGHVS and CDR2 FQNEAQ. The V gene lost 6 bases and the J gene lost 3 bases, with 15 bases spanning the gap. CDR3 amino acids: CASSSGTSVYEQYF. The CDR3 DNA reads as TGTGCCAGCAGTTCGGGGACGTCGGTCTACGAGCAGTACTTC.

J is TRBJ2-1 and V is TRBV28; no reliable D call. The V gene's germline CDR1 is MDHEN and CDR2 SYDVKM. The CDR3 contains 17 residues. V lost 0 bases and J lost 0, with 12 bases in between. Here the CDR3 DNA reads TGTGCCAGCAGTTTATGGGACGGCGGAGCCTCCTACAATGAGCAGTTCTTC. Translating gives CASSLWDGGASYNEQFF.

The chain is built from TRBV18 and TRBJ1-3; the D gene is possibly TRBD1 (5 bases). In germline, CDR1 is KGHSH, CDR2 LQKENI. V was shortened by 4 bases and J by 8 bases, with 12 bases between the two germline ends. This CDR3 contains 13 residues. For the CDR3, the DNA is TGTGCCAGCTCACAGTCCAGGGAGGACACCATATATTTT. Translation gives CASSQSREDTIYF. The variable domain in full, with the rest retrieved from reference TRBV18 and TRBJ1-3, is NAGVMQNPRHLVRRRGQEARLRCSPMKGHSHVYWYRQLPEEGLKFMVYLQKENIIDESGMPKERFSAEFPKEGPSILRIQQVVRGDSAAYFCASSQSREDTIYFGEGSWLTVV.

The chain uses TRBV5-6 and TRBJ2-1; no clear D. The CDR3 has 13 residues. The germline V gene has CDR1 SGHDT and CDR2 YYEEEE. Trimming stripped 3 bases from V and 9 bases from J, with 13 bases between. CDR3 coding DNA: TGTGCCAGCAGCTCCGTTGGAGTGGTTGAGCAGTTCTTC. Translating it yields CASSSVGVVEQFF.